This TCR beta chain was sequenced for a study of PD-1 blockade in classical Hodgkin lymphoma. This clone has a handful of counts. Sequenced by immunoSEQ multiplex PCR; TCRdb stores in-frame clones only, minus some. Of under 30,000 clones in the sample, more than 60% were seen once. Autologous stem cell transplantation was followed by relapse in every patient, and brentuximab vedotin exposure varied. CDR1 is SGHNT and CDR2 is YYREEE in the germline V gene (reference sequence). This CDR3 has 15 amino acids. Losses at the gene ends were 4 bases for V and 4 bases for J; bases not matched to a gene: 9. The material sequenced was peripheral blood mononuclear cells (PBMCs), taken before the second cycle of nivolumab. The TCR originated in a human donor with classical Hodgkin lymphoma. V and J are TRBV5-4 and TRBJ1-2; 8 bases align to TRBD1. DNA for the CDR3: TGTGCCAGCAGCACGGACAGGGCCCTATCCTATGGCTACACCTTC. Translated, it gives CASSTDRALSYGYTF. Full variable domain (rest looked up from reference TRBV5-4 and TRBJ1-2): ETGVTQSPTHLIKTRGQQVTLRCSSQSGHNTVSWYQQALGQGPQFIFQYYREEENGRGNFPPRFSGLQFPNYSSELNVNALELDDSALYLCASSTDRALSYGYTFGSGTRLTVV.